This is a list of T cell receptor beta chains from one sample in a study of T-cell memory formation after mild COVID-19. TCRdb recomputed calls from the 5' RACE reads with MiXCR, one row per CDR3 protein. The table has around 310,000 distinct CDR3 sequences, around 20% seen once; the top ten hold about 21%. Sequencing was done on a sample of PBMCs or a T cell subset sorted from them (not recorded which). Every receptor here comes from a man in his late teens or twenties who had mild COVID-19 (a few samples of this study predate the infection). Cell type and time point are not known. The CDR3 runs from the conserved cysteine through the conserved F or W. The order of the fields is J gene, V gene, D gene, clone size, CDR3 DNA, CDR3 protein. A D gene is named only where the DNA matches it firmly. Not every row has a clone size; where given, it reads once, few, many or a size class.

TRBJ2-7 TRBV2 TRBD1 few TGTGCCAGCCCTCGACAGGGGCGTCCGTACGAGCAGTACTTC CASPRQGRPYEQYF
TRBJ2-3 TRBV19 - once TGTGCCAGTAGTATAGTTGCCAGCCGCACAGATACGCAGTATTTT CASSIVASRTDTQYF
TRBJ2-3 TRBV5-1 - few TGCGCCAGCAGCTTGGTGACGGGTAGCACAGATACGCAGTATTTT CASSLVTGSTDTQYF
TRBJ1-1 TRBV5-1 TRBD1 - TGCGCCAGCAGCAACGGACAGGGGAATTCTGAAGCTTTCTTT CASSNGQGNSEAFF
TRBJ1-1 TRBV12-3/TRBV12-4 - few TGTGCCAGCAGTTCGAGAGGAACCTTTGAAGCTTTCTTT CASSSRGTFEAFF
TRBJ1-1 TRBV7-2 - - TGTGCCAGCAGCTTAAGCGGGGTGGGCACTGAAGCTTTCTTT CASSLSGVGTEAFF
TRBJ2-5 TRBV7-2 TRBD2 few TGTGCCAGCAGCTTAGTTGGGGGGGGAGGGGAGACCCAGTACTTC CASSLVGGGGETQYF
TRBJ1-5 TRBV9 TRBD1 few TGTGCCAGCAGCTTCCTGCCGGGACAGGACCAGCATTTT CASSFLPGQDQHF
TRBJ2-7 TRBV7-9 - - TGTGCCAGCAGCTCCCGTAACAGAGATCGAGGCGAGCAGTACTTC CASSSRNRDRGEQYF
TRBJ2-1 TRBV5-8 - few TGTGCCAGCAGCTTGGGTGGGGGCCGGATGATCTCCTACAATGAGCAGTTCTTC CASSLGGGRMISYNEQFF
TRBJ2-7 TRBV6-5 - - TGTGCCAGCAGTGAACTAGGCGAGAGCTCCTACGAGCAGTACTTC CASSELGESSYEQYF
TRBJ2-7 TRBV9 - - TGTGCCAGCAGCGTAGAGGCTATCAGGGGTGAGCAGTACTTC CASSVEAIRGEQYF